This passage covers 10 T cell receptor beta chains from one sample sequenced in a study of blood T cell repertoires in COVID-19. Clones were read by immunoSEQ multiplex PCR, and TCRdb kept only the in-frame ones, dropping some. The table shows some 250,000 clones, with roughly 91% occurring only once. Sequenced: peripheral blood. These TCRs come from a woman aged 40 to 50 who had recovered from COVID-19.

The chain recombines TRBV4-3 with TRBJ2-3, with D maybe TRBD1 (6 bases). This CDR3 has 15 residues. Germline assignment: CDR1 LGHNA and CDR2 YSLEER. The V and J ends lost 0 bases and 1 base respectively, with 8 bases between them. CDR3 amino acids: CASSQDWGRTDTQYF. The CDR3 DNA reads TGCGCCAGCAGCCAAGATTGGGGGCGCACAGATACGCAGTATTTT.

The V gene is TRBV21-1, the J gene TRBJ2-7; the table's D gene call, TRBD1, was not cross checked with the DNA. TRBV21-1 is a known pseudogene. The CDR3 covers 17 residues. CDR3 region: CASSPWPGTPNPYEQYV. CDR3 sequence (DNA): TGTGCCAGCAGCCCTTGGCCCGGGACACCGAATCCCTACGAGCAGTACGTC.

The chain has TRBV28 and TRBJ1-5, with 8 bases that match TRBD1. J gave up 2 bases and V 3 bases, and 6 bases lay outside the gene matches. The CDR3 runs 16 residues. The germline V gene has CDR1 MDHEN and CDR2 SYDVKM. This CDR3 is CASSLEQGGGNQPQHF. CDR3 coding DNA: TGTGCCAGCAGTTTGGAACAGGGGGGGGGCAATCAGCCCCAGCATTTT.

The chain couples TRBV19 to TRBJ1-2; D not resolved. This CDR3 comprises 16 residues. Germline V lookup: CDR1 LNHDA, CDR2 SQIVND (reference sequence). V was trimmed by 1 base and J by 4 bases, leaving 16 bases between them. This CDR3 reads CASSIGGGGSSYGYTF. DNA of the CDR3: TGTGCCAGTAGTATAGGGGGAGGCGGAAGCTCCTATGGCTACACCTTC.

The rearrangement links TRBV7-2 to TRBJ1-6; 8 bases are a match to TRBD1. CDR3 length: 18 amino acids. Germline V CDR1 and CDR2: SGHTA, FQGNSA. V was clipped by 1 base and J by 7 bases; unmatched bases: 12. CDR3 in amino acids: CASSLVKGDRSTNSPLHF. In DNA form, the CDR3 reads TGTGCCAGCAGCTTAGTCAAAGGGGACAGGTCAACCAATTCACCCCTCCACTTT.

In this sample, this clone turned up a few times. This rearrangement joins TRBV3-1 (or the pseudogene TRBV3-2) to TRBJ2-1; tentative D call: TRBD2 (5 bases). V was shortened by 0 bases and J by 2 bases, with 14 bases between the two germline ends. The germline CDR1 and CDR2 sequences are LGHDT and YNNKEL (reference sequence). The CDR3 loop spans 17 amino acids. The CDR3 protein is CASSQDLGGGPYNEQFF. The CDR3, as DNA: TGTGCCAGCAGCCAAGATCTGGGCGGCGGGCCCTACAATGAGCAGTTCTTC.

This chain uses TRBV5-6 with TRBJ1-2; D perhaps matches TRBD1 (6 bases). This CDR3 comprises 14 residues. The V gene's germline CDR1 is SGHDT and CDR2 YYEEEE. Trimming removed 4 bases at V and 8 bases at J, with 18 bases between. In DNA, the CDR3 is TGTGCCAGCAGCACTCCCACAGGGTTGGACGGCTACACCTTC. As protein: CASSTPTGLDGYTF.

This sequence joins TRBV10-3 and TRBJ1-2; a weak D match, TRBD1 (5 bases). The CDR3 is 12 amino acids. Trimming shortened V by 6 bases and J by 11 bases, and 16 bases separated the two germline ends. Germline assignment: CDR1 ENHRY and CDR2 SYGVKD. The CDR3 nucleotides are TGTGCCATCAGCCCCCACACGGAGGGGTACACCTTC. Translation: CAISPHTEGYTF.

V is TRBV7-2 and J is TRBJ2-7; 13 nucleotides align to TRBD2. Germline CDR1 SGHTA, CDR2 FQGNSA. Germline trimming cut 5 bases from V and 0 bases from J; bases unmatched to any gene: 10. This CDR3 is 18 amino acids long. The chain's CDR3 is CASSPGLAGVVGSYEQYV. In nucleotides, the CDR3 is TGTGCCAGCAGCCCCGGACTAGCGGGAGTGGTCGGCTCCTACGAGCAGTACGTC.

The chain combines TRBV7-9 with TRBJ1-2; D remains unclear. The CDR3 has 12 residues. Between the trimmed V and J ends, which lost 4 bases and 3 bases, there was a span of 6 bases. Germline assignment: CDR1 SEHNR and CDR2 FQNEAQ (reference sequence). In DNA form, the CDR3 reads TGTGCCAGCAGCTCCTCCGACTATGGCTACACCTTC. It translates to CASSSSDYGYTF.